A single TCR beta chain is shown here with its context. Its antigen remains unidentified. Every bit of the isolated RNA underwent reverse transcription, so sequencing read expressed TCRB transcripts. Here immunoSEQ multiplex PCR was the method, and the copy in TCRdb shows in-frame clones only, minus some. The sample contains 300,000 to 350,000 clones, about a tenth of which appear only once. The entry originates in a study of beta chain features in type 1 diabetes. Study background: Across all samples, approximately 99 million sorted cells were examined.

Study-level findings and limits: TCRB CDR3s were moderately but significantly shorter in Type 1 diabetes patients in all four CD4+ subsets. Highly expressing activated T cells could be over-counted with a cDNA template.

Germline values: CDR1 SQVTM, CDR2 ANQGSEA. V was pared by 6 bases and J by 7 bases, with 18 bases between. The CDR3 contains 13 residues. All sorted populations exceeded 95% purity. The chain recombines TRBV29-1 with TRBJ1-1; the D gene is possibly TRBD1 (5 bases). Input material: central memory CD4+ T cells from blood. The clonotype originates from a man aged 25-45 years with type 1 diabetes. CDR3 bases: TGCAGCGTGCGTAGGAGCCACGGGGGTGAAGCTTTCTTT. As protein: CSVRRSHGGEAFF.